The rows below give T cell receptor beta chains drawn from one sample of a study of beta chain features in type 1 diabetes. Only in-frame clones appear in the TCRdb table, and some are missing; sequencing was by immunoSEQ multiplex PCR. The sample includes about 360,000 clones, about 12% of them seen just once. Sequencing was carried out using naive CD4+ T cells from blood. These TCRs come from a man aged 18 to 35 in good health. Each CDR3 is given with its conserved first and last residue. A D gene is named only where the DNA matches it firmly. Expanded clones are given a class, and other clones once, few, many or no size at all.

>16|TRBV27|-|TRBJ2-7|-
TGTGCCAGCAGTTCAGGGGCGCGGGGGACCCTTTCTGGGCAGTACTTC
CASSSGARGTLSGQYF
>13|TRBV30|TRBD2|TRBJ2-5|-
TGTGCCTGGCAGCGGGGACTTCAAGAGACCCAGTACTTC
CAWQRGLQETQYF
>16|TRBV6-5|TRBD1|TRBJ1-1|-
TGTGCCAGCAGTTACGAGGGACAGATAATGAACACTGAAGCTTTCTTT
CASSYEGQIMNTEAFF
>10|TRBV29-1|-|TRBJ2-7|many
TGCAGCGTTGGGGACAACGAGCAGTACTTC
CSVGDNEQYF
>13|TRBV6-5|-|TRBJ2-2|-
TGTGCCAGCACCCGGGGGGCCGCCGGGGAGCTGTTTTTT
CASTRGAAGELFF
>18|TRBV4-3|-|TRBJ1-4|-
TGCGCCAGCAGCCCCACGCGGGGGGGAACGGCAACTAATGAAAAACTGTTTTTT
CASSPTRGGTATNEKLFF
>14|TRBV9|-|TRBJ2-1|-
TGTGCCAGCAGTACCGGGAGTCCGGACAATGAGCAGTTCTTC
CASSTGSPDNEQFF
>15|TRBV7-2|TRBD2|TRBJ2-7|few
TGTGCCAGCAGCCCATTAGCGGGAGGACTCCACGAGCAGTACTTC
CASSPLAGGLHEQYF
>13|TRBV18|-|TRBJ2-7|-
TGTGCCAGCTCACTAACGAGAGGGATCGAGCAGTACTTC
CASSLTRGIEQYF
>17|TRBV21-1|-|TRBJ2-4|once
TGTGCCAGCAGCAAAGCGCTTTTAGCGGGGGGGCCGAACATTCAGTACTTC
CASSKALLAGGPNIQYF
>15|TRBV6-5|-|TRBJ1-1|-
TGTGCCAGCAGTTACTCGGCGACAGGGAACACTGAAGCTTTCTTT
CASSYSATGNTEAFF
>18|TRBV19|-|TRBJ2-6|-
TGTGCCAGTACCGCCCAGTGGCAGGATTCGTCTGGGGCCAACGTCCTGACTTTC
CASTAQWQDSSGANVLTF
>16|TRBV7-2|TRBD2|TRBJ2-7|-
TGTGCCAGCAGCCCGGGGACTAGCCGGAGCTCCTACGAGCAGTACTTC
CASSPGTSRSSYEQYF
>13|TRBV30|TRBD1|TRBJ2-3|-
TGTGCCCTAGACAGGGGGGTTACAGATACGCAGTATTTT
CALDRGVTDTQYF
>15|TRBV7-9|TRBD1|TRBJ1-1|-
TGTGCCAGCAGCTTAGGGACAGGGGTGAACACTGAAGCTTTCTTT
CASSLGTGVNTEAFF
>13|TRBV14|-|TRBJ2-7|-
TGTGCCAGCAGCCAAGGAACCAGCTACGAGCAGTACTTC
CASSQGTSYEQYF
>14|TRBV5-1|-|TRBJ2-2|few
TGCGCCAGCAGCTGGACCCAGGGGACCGGGGAGCTGTTTTTT
CASSWTQGTGELFF
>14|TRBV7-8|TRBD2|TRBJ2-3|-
TGTGCCAGCAGCTTTAGCGGGGGGGCAGATACGCAGTATTTT
CASSFSGGADTQYF
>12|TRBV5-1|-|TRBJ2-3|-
TGCGCCAGCAGCTTGACTAGCAGTACGCAGTATTTT
CASSLTSSTQYF
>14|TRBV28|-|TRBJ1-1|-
TGTGCCACCGACAGTCGCCACATGAACACTGAAGCTTTCTTT
CATDSRHMNTEAFF
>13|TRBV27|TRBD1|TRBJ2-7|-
TGTGCCACCATGGAACAGGGGAAGCACGAGCAGTACTTC
CATMEQGKHEQYF
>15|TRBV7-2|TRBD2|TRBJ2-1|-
TGTGCCAGCAGCTTAGTCCGCGGCGGGAGGGATGAGCAGTTCTTC
CASSLVRGGRDEQFF
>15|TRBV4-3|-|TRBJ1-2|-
TGCGCCAGCAGCCAAGAGACGACTATCAACTATGGCTACACCTTC
CASSQETTINYGYTF
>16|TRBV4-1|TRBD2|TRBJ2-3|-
TGCGCCAGCAGCCCGCTGGGACTAGTGAGAACGGATACGCAGTATTTT
CASSPLGLVRTDTQYF
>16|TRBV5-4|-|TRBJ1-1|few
TGTGCCAGCAGCTTGGGAAGGGGATTCATGAACACTGAAGCTTTCTTT
CASSLGRGFMNTEAFF
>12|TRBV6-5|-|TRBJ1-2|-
TGTGCCAGCAGAAGGGGGATGGGACCACCCGCCTTC
CASRRGMGPPAF
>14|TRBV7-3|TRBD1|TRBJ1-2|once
TGTGCCAGCAGCTTACCCGGGACAGGGGACGGCTACACCTTC
CASSLPGTGDGYTF
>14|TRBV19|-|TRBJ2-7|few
TGTGCCAGTAGTATCGGGCAGGGCAACTACGAGCAGTACTTC
CASSIGQGNYEQYF
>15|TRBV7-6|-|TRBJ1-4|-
TGTGCCAGCAGCCCAGGACAGACAACTAATGAAAAACTGTTTTTT
CASSPGQTTNEKLFF
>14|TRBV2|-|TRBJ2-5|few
TGTGCCAGCAGTGAATTCTCTTCTGTTGAGACCCAGTACTTC
CASSEFSSVETQYF
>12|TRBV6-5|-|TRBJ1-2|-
TGTGCCAGCAGCCGTCCGGGGGGCGGCTACACCTTC
CASSRPGGGYTF
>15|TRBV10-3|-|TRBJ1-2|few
TGTGCCATCAGGAGGATGCATAGGTTTGACTATGGCTACACCTTC
CAIRRMHRFDYGYTF
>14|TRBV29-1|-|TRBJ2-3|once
TGCAGCGCTCCCCGGGGTACGGCCACAGATACGCAGTATTTT
CSAPRGTATDTQYF
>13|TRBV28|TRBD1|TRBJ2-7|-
TGTGCCAGCAGTTTCAAACAGGGGGACGAGCAGTACTTC
CASSFKQGDEQYF
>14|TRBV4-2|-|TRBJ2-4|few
TGTGCCAGCAGCCAGATCAGGGACAAAAACATTCAGTACTTC
CASSQIRDKNIQYF
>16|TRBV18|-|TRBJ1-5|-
TGTGCCAGCTCACCCGAAGGGGGATGGGGCAATCAGCCCCAGCATTTT
CASSPEGGWGNQPQHF
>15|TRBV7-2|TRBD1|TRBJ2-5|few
TGTGCCAGCAGCTTACAAACAGGGGGCCAAGAGACCCAGTACTTC
CASSLQTGGQETQYF
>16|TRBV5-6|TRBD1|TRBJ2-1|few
TGTGCCAGCAGCCTCCTCCCGGGACAGGGCTACAATGAGCAGTTCTTC
CASSLLPGQGYNEQFF
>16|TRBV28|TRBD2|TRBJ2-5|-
TGTGCCAGCAGTCCCCGGGGGGGGGCGGTCTCAGAGACCCAGTACTTC
CASSPRGGAVSETQYF
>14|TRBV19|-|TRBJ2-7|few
TGTGCCAGTAGCAAACAGGGAGTAGACTACGAGCAGTACTTC
CASSKQGVDYEQYF
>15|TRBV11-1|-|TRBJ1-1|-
TGTGCCAGCAGCGCCTCCCCACAGGGGAACACTGAAGCTTTCTTT
CASSASPQGNTEAFF
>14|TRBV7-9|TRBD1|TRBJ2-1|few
TGTGCCAGCAGCTTAAGACAGGGGGGATATGAGCAGTTCTTC
CASSLRQGGYEQFF
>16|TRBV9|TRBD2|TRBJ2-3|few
TGTGCCAGCAGCGTAATGACTAGCGGGGTGACAGATACGCAGTATTTT
CASSVMTSGVTDTQYF
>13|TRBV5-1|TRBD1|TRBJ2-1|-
TGCGCCAGCAGCCGGGGACAGGGCAATGAGCAGTTCTTC
CASSRGQGNEQFF
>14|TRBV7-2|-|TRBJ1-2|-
TGTGCCAGCAGCTTAGGCTCAGGGTCCTATGGCTACACCTTC
CASSLGSGSYGYTF
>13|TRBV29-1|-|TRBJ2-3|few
TGCAGCGCGAAGGACACTTCGCAAGATACGCAGTATTTT
CSAKDTSQDTQYF
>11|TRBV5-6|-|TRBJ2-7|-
TGTGCCAGCAGCTTGGGCGGGTGGATGGACTTC
CASSLGGWMDF
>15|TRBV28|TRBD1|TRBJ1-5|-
TGTGCCAGCAGTTTCGGGCAGGGGGTGAGTCAGCCCCAGCATTTT
CASSFGQGVSQPQHF